Below are 21 T cell receptor beta chains sequenced from a single sample in a study of CD8 T cells in Susac syndrome. An amount of RNA that ranged from roughly 0.5 to 1 ug was reverse transcribed with random hexamers. MiXCR, applied by TCRdb to the immunoSEQ multiplex PCR reads, yields one record per CDR3 protein. The sample consists of over 100,000 distinct CDR3 sequences, roughly 96% of them appearing once. Material for sequencing was CD4+ T cells from PBMCs. Receptors originate from a human donor in good health.

The gene calls are TRBV9 and TRBJ2-7, with TRBD1 matching over 9 bases. CDR3 length equals 16 residues. CDR1 is SGDLS, CDR2 YYNGEE, per germline. V lost 0 bases to trimming and J lost 5 bases; unmatched junction nucleotides: 9. As DNA, the CDR3 is TGTGCCAGCAGCGTAGCGTCCGGGACAGGGACACACGAGCAGTACTTC. The encoded protein is CASSVASGTGTHEQYF.

V usage is TRBV9 and J usage is TRBJ2-3; 8 nucleotides match TRBD1. Germline CDR1 reads SGDLS; CDR2 reads YYNGEE. Trimming removed 4 bases from V and 0 bases from J; junction bases left unmatched: 1. This CDR3 is built from 14 residues. This CDR3 is CASSWTGSTDTQYF. Here the CDR3 DNA reads TGTGCCAGCAGCTGGACAGGGAGCACAGATACGCAGTATTTT.

For the CDR3, the DNA is TGTGCCAGCAAGGGGCTAGCGGGGAGTAATGAGCAGTTCTTC. Amino acids: CASKGLAGSNEQFF. The chain joins TRBV27 to TRBJ2-1; 9 nucleotides agree with TRBD2. CDR1 is MNHEY, CDR2 SMNVEV, per germline (reference sequence). The junction had 8 bases not matched to a gene; V was cut back by 7 bases and J by 7 bases. The CDR3 loop spans 14 amino acids.

The DNA of the CDR3 is TGCGCCAGCAGCTTGAACCCACAGGGGCCTGAAGCTTTCTTT. This encodes CASSLNPQGPEAFF. The chain has TRBV5-1 and TRBJ1-1; TRBD1 aligns across 7 bases. Germline V gene lookup returns CDR1 SGHRS and CDR2 YFSETQ. This CDR3 is 14 amino acids long. V trimming: 1 base; J trimming: 6 bases; junction bases outside the gene matches: 6. Based on the CDR3 plus reference TRBV5-1 and TRBJ1-1, the full variable domain is KAGVTQTPRYLIKTRGQQVTLSCSPISGHRSVSWYQQTPGQGLQFLFEYFSETQRNKGNFPGRFSGRQFSNSRSEMNVSTLELGDSALYLCASSLNPQGPEAFFGQGTRLTVV.

This clonotype came up once. V usage is TRBV5-6 and J usage is TRBJ2-5; D could derive from TRBD1 or TRBD2 (5 bases each). Looked up from germline, CDR1 is SGHDT and CDR2 is YYEEEE. The ends were cut back, 7 bases at V and 4 bases at J, with 14 bases in the middle. The CDR3 length is 13 residues. This CDR3 reads CASDRGVGETQYF. The DNA for the CDR3 is TGTGCCAGCGATCGAGGGGTAGGAGAGACCCAGTACTTC.

The chain links TRBV5-4 to TRBJ1-4, with a tentative D call TRBD1 (5 bases). This CDR3 is 15 amino acids long. In germline, CDR1 is SGHNT, CDR2 YYREEE (reference sequence). The V and J ends lost 0 bases and 6 bases respectively, with 12 bases between them. The CDR3 nucleotides are TGTGCCAGCAGCTTGGTCGGGACTGGGGATGAAAAACTGTTTTTT. Translated, it gives CASSLVGTGDEKLFF.

In this sample, this clonotype turned up once. The V and J genes are TRBV11-2 and TRBJ2-7; possibly TRBD2 for D (5 bases). Trimming left V 4 bases short and J 9 bases short, with 13 bases between. The CDR3 spans 12 residues. Germline V gives CDR1 SGHAT, CDR2 FQNNGV. For the CDR3, the DNA is TGTGCCAGCAGCTACACTAGGGTCGGGCAGTACTTC. This encodes CASSYTRVGQYF. The full variable domain, in which reference TRBV11-2 and TRBJ2-7 provide the parts outside the CDR3, is EAGVAQSPRYKIIEKRQSVAFWCNPISGHATLYWYQQILGQGPKLLIQFQNNGVVDDSQLPKDRFSAERLKGVDSTLKIQPAKLEDSAVYLCASSYTRVGQYFGPGTRLTVT.

The chain uses TRBV13 and TRBJ1-3; D uncertain. Germline V gene lookup returns CDR1 PRHDT and CDR2 FYEKMQ (reference sequence). The CDR3 runs to 14 residues. V was clipped by 5 bases and J by 3 bases, with 11 bases between them. In DNA form, the CDR3 reads TGTGCCAGCAGCAACGCTGGTGGTGGAAACACCATATATTTT. It yields the protein CASSNAGGGNTIYF.

The chain uses TRBV24-1 and TRBJ2-3; 9 bases align to TRBD1. V shed 7 bases, J shed 3 bases, and the junction held 10 bases outside the gene matches. The CDR3 loop spans 16 amino acids. The germline V gene has CDR1 KGHDR and CDR2 SFDVKD. The CDR3 sequence is CATSLGTGGVTDTQYF. In nucleotides, the CDR3 is TGTGCCACCAGCCTAGGAACAGGGGGCGTGACAGATACGCAGTATTTT.

The CDR3 nucleotides read TGCGCCAGCAGCCAGCCGACAGGAGGACCGGATACGCAGTATTTT. As protein: CASSQPTGGPDTQYF. The rearrangement uses TRBV4-1 and TRBJ2-3; D might be TRBD1 (6 bases). This CDR3 region has 15 residues. V was pared by 3 bases and J by 6 bases, with 16 bases between. Germline V gives CDR1 MGHRA, CDR2 YSYEKL.

This chain joins TRBV30 and TRBJ1-2; 9 bases align to TRBD1. V was clipped by 3 bases and J by 4 bases; unmatched bases: 9. Germline loops: CDR1 GTSNPN, CDR2 SVGIG (reference sequence). The CDR3 loop spans 15 amino acids. CDR3 sequence reads: CAWRRQGVKVYGYTF. The CDR3 coding sequence is TGTGCCTGGAGGAGACAGGGGGTAAAGGTCTATGGCTACACCTTC.

The rearrangement uses TRBV18 and TRBJ2-4; 9 bases are shared with TRBD1. The CDR3 loop spans 15 amino acids. Germline loops: CDR1 KGHSH, CDR2 LQKENI. J lost 6 bases, V lost 0 bases, and 3 bases had no gene match. The chain's CDR3 is CASSPPTGQGNIQYF. The CDR3 DNA follows: TGTGCCAGCTCACCACCTACGGGACAGGGAAACATTCAGTACTTC.

This clonotype was picked up one time. The DNA of the CDR3 is TGCAGCGCGCGACAGGGCACCTACGAGCAGTACTTC. This translates into CSARQGTYEQYF. The chain uses TRBV29-1 and TRBJ2-7; 7 nucleotides agree with TRBD1. V trimming: 7 bases; J trimming: 2 bases; junction bases outside the gene matches: 5. This CDR3 is 12 amino acids long. The germline CDR1 and CDR2 sequences are SQVTM and ANQGSEA.

The chain combines TRBV6-2 or TRBV6-3 with TRBJ2-7; D may be TRBD2 (6 bases). The CDR3 contains 14 residues. Trimming shortened V by 4 bases and J by 0 bases, and 10 bases separated the two germline ends. Germline assignment: CDR1 MNHEY and CDR2 SVGEGT. The CDR3 DNA reads as TGTGCCAGCAGTTCCCAGACTAGCTCCTACGAGCAGTACTTC. It encodes CASSSQTSSYEQYF.

The chain carries TRBV7-2 and TRBJ2-1; 8 bases align to TRBD2. Unmatched junction bases numbered 7, after V lost 1 base and J lost 8 bases. The CDR3 has 15 amino acids. Germline CDR1 and CDR2: SGHTA and FQGNSA. CDR3 sequence: CASSLGPGGPHEQFF. DNA for the CDR3: TGTGCCAGCAGCTTAGGCCCGGGAGGGCCCCATGAGCAGTTCTTC.

The chain links TRBV19 to TRBJ2-5; TRBD2 matches at 8 bases. This CDR3 contains 15 residues. V shed 5 bases, J shed 3 bases, and the junction held 8 bases outside the gene matches. Germline CDR1 reads LNHDA; CDR2 reads SQIVND (reference sequence). CDR3 amino acids: CASSSWTSPEETQYF. CDR3 DNA sequence: TGTGCCAGTAGTTCCTGGACTAGCCCCGAAGAGACCCAGTACTTC.

The genes are TRBV5-1 and TRBJ2-5; 7 bases are shared with TRBD2. CDR3 length: 12 amino acids. Germline CDR1 reads SGHRS; CDR2 reads YFSETQ. V was clipped by 3 bases and J by 5 bases; unmatched bases: 1. The CDR3 bases are TGCGCCAGCAGCTACGGGGGGGAGACCCAGTACTTC. It codes for CASSYGGETQYF.

The chain combines TRBV3-1 with TRBJ1-5; 8 bases line up with TRBD1. Per the germline V gene, CDR1 is LGHDT and CDR2 is YNNKEL (reference sequence). Losses at the gene ends were 4 bases for V and 6 bases for J; bases not matched to a gene: 5. CDR3 size: 14 residues. CDR3 nucleotides: TGTGCCAGCAGCCCGAGACAGGGGAGTCAGCCCCAGCATTTT. It yields the protein CASSPRQGSQPQHF.

V usage is TRBV3-1 and J usage is TRBJ1-1; D gene unclear. Trimming left V 4 bases short and J 1 base short, with 10 bases between. The CDR3 has 14 amino acids. Germline V gene sequence: CDR1 LGHDT, CDR2 YNNKEL (reference sequence). For the CDR3, the DNA is TGTGCCAGCAGCCCAGCCGAGCAGAACACTGAAGCTTTCTTT. Encoded protein: CASSPAEQNTEAFF.

The V and J genes are TRBV12-3 or TRBV12-4 and TRBJ2-3; perhaps TRBD1 as D (5 bases). The last part of the DNA fits TRBJ1-5 better; the J call may be wrong. CDR3 length equals 15 residues. The CDR3 here is CASFPGGGSTDTQHF. The CDR3 DNA reads TGTGCCAGCTTCCCGGGGGGAGGATCCACAGATACGCAGCATTTT.

This clonotype was counted once. The V gene is TRBV13, the J gene TRBJ2-2; D is ambiguous. V lost 5 bases and J lost 6, with 22 bases in between. This CDR3 is 17 amino acids long. Germline-derived CDR1 and CDR2 are PRHDT and FYEKMQ (reference sequence). The CDR3 loop is CASSLLSRQPISGELFF. CDR3 nucleotides: TGTGCCAGCAGCCTTCTTTCGCGACAACCAATTTCCGGGGAGCTGTTTTTT.